Below, 21 T cell receptor beta chains from the same sample are listed, as sequenced in a study of blood T cell repertoires in COVID-19. This table comes from immunoSEQ multiplex PCR, and its TCRdb copy is limited to in-frame clones, with some not included. The sample carries 200,000 to 250,000 clones, roughly 84% recorded once. The material sequenced was peripheral blood. The source is a man aged 25 to 40 with active or convalescent COVID-19.

This clone was counted a few times. The chain combines TRBV15 with TRBJ1-3; D perhaps matches TRBD1 (6 bases). The germline gives CDR1 LNHNV, CDR2 YYDKDF (reference sequence). CDR3 size: 16 residues. Trimming pared 3 bases from V and 4 bases from J, leaving 16 bases between. The CDR3, as DNA: TGTGCCACCAGCAGTCGCAGGGGATTGAGGGGAAACACCATATATTTT. Translating it yields CATSSRRGLRGNTIYF.

The rearrangement uses TRBV4-1 and TRBJ1-2; no definite D call. This CDR3 has 14 residues. Germline V gives CDR1 MGHRA, CDR2 YSYEKL. Trimming cost V 4 bases and J 4 bases, with 13 bases left between them. The CDR3 sequence: CASSPPEALYGYTF. In DNA form, the CDR3 reads TGCGCCAGCAGCCCCCCAGAGGCGCTCTATGGCTACACCTTC.

CDR3 nucleotide sequence: TGTGCCAGCAGGCCTAGCTCTAACACCATATATTTT. Protein sequence: CASRPSSNTIYF. The chain joins TRBV25-1 to TRBJ1-3; D uncertain. The CDR3 runs 12 residues. Trimming took off 6 bases at V and 7 bases at J, with 10 bases between the two ends. Germline CDR1 MGHDK, CDR2 SYGVNS.

The chain links TRBV21-1 to TRBJ1-5; the table's D call, TRBD1, has no DNA check behind it. TRBV21-1 is flagged as a pseudogene. This CDR3 spans 19 amino acids. This CDR3 reads CASSNTHGNNRVRNQPQHF. In DNA, the CDR3 is TGTGCCAGCAGCAACACCCATGGAAACAACAGGGTCCGGAATCAGCCCCAGCATTTT.

The V and J genes are TRBV29-1 and TRBJ2-3; maybe TRBD1 (6 bases). The germline V gene encodes CDR1 SQVTM and CDR2 ANQGSEA. The CDR3 loop spans 11 amino acids. Trimming took 7 bases from V and 6 from J, leaving 11 bases between them. The CDR3 is CSGETGDTQYF. The CDR3 region has the DNA TGCAGCGGCGAAACAGGGGATACGCAGTATTTT.

The chain uses TRBV3-1 (or the pseudogene TRBV3-2) and TRBJ1-6; the D gene is possibly TRBD1 (5 bases). The CDR3 has 14 amino acids. V was cut by 4 bases and J by 9 bases, with 13 bases left in between. Germline V lookup: CDR1 LGHDT, CDR2 YNNKEL (reference sequence). CDR3 region: CASSPDSEFSPLHF. The CDR3 bases are TGTGCCAGCAGCCCTGACAGCGAGTTTTCACCCCTCCACTTT.

This clone was seen only once. The rearrangement joins TRBV30 to TRBJ2-5, with 10 bases that match TRBD1. The CDR3 sequence is 16 residues long. Trimming at V came to 1 base and at J to 5 bases, leaving 10 bases not matched to a gene. Germline CDR1 is GTSNPN and CDR2 is SVGIG (reference sequence). The CDR3 nucleotides are TGTGCCTGGAGTGACGACAGGGGGCATGGGTGGGAGACCCAGTACTTC. Translating it yields CAWSDDRGHGWETQYF.

CDR3 coding DNA: TGTGCCAGCAGTTATAAGCGTCGTCCGGCTGGAGGTGAAGCTTTCTTT. Translation gives CASSYKRRPAGGEAFF. V usage is TRBV6-6 and J usage is TRBJ1-1; D uncertain. V lost 3 bases, J lost 7 bases, and 21 bases lay in between. Germline V gives CDR1 MNHNY, CDR2 SVGAGI (reference sequence). The CDR3 totals 16 residues.

The chain recombines TRBV29-1 with TRBJ2-1, with 13 nucleotides matching TRBD2. Germline CDR1 SQVTM, CDR2 ANQGSEA. V dropped 3 bases and J dropped 2; count of bases not matched to a gene: 7. The CDR3 contains 17 residues. Here the CDR3 DNA reads TGCAGCGTTGATAGGACTAGCGGGAGTGGCCCCTACAATGAGCAGTTCTTC. Translation: CSVDRTSGSGPYNEQFF.

The chain is built from TRBV19 and TRBJ2-7; 8 bases are shared with TRBD1. The CDR3 spans 16 residues. Germline-derived CDR1 and CDR2 are LNHDA and SQIVND (reference sequence). V trimming: 6 bases; J trimming: 2 bases; junction bases outside the gene matches: 12. The DNA of the CDR3 is TGTGCCAGTAGCGGACAGGGCCCGATCCACACCTACGAGCAGTACTTC. This sequence encodes CASSGQGPIHTYEQYF.

This clone came up once. CDR3 coding DNA: TGTGCCACCGAGGGGACAGGGATTAATCAGCCCCAGCATTTT. Residues: CATEGTGINQPQHF. The gene calls are TRBV24-1 and TRBJ1-5, with 9 bases fitting TRBD1. V shed 9 bases, J shed 4 bases, and the junction held 6 bases outside the gene matches. The CDR3 consists of 14 residues. Germline-derived CDR1 and CDR2 are KGHDR and SFDVKD.

This chain links TRBV28 with TRBJ2-7; D possibly corresponds to TRBD1 (6 bases). CDR1 and CDR2 from the germline V gene are MDHEN and SYDVKM. V dropped 11 bases and J dropped 1 base, with 15 bases sitting between them. There are 13 residues in the CDR3. In nucleotides, the CDR3 is TGTGCCGGCTCCAGGGGCCCTTCCTACGAGCAGTACTTC. Protein product: CAGSRGPSYEQYF.

The V gene is TRBV7-2, the J gene TRBJ2-1, with 11 bases fitting TRBD2. The CDR3 is 14 residues long. CDR1 SGHTA and CDR2 FQGNSA come from the germline V gene. V was pared by 8 bases and J by 7 bases, with 7 bases of the junction left unmatched. The CDR3 region is CASGSSGRGNEQFF. The CDR3 DNA sequence: TGTGCCAGCGGTAGTAGCGGGAGGGGTAATGAGCAGTTCTTC.

This clone has only one observation. CDR3 sequence (DNA): TGTGCCAGCAGTCAGACGACAGGGGAGGCTTTAGGCAACTATGGCTACACCTTC. It is translated as CASSQTTGEALGNYGYTF. The rearrangement uses TRBV9 and TRBJ1-2, with TRBD1 matching 8 bases. With V trimmed by 5 bases and J by 2 bases, 17 bases remained unmatched. The CDR3 has 18 amino acids. Germline lookup yields CDR1 SGDLS and CDR2 YYNGEE.

The rearrangement joins TRBV5-1 to TRBJ1-1; TRBD1 matches at 7 bases. Trimming at V came to 3 bases and at J to 1 base, leaving 3 bases not matched to a gene. This CDR3 comprises 14 residues. Germline assignment: CDR1 SGHRS and CDR2 YFSETQ. The CDR3 loop is CASSSTGTNTEAFF. The CDR3 DNA follows: TGCGCCAGCAGCTCGACAGGGACGAACACTGAAGCTTTCTTT.

This chain connects TRBV30 to TRBJ1-3; D call uncertain. This CDR3 is 13 amino acids long. CDR1 is GTSNPN, CDR2 SVGIG, per germline (reference sequence). Trimming pared 4 bases from V and 2 bases from J, leaving 9 bases between. The CDR3 coding sequence is TGTGCCTGGATACCCGAGCCTGGAAACACCATATATTTT. This codes for CAWIPEPGNTIYF.

The chain recombines TRBV7-2 with TRBJ1-5, with TRBD1 identical over 10 bases. J was trimmed by 0 bases and V by 5 bases; bases with no gene match: 1. The germline CDR1 and CDR2 sequences are SGHTA and FQGNSA. The CDR3 totals 15 residues. CDR3 sequence reads: CASSRQGASNQPQHF. In nucleotides, the CDR3 is TGTGCCAGCAGCAGACAGGGGGCTAGCAATCAGCCCCAGCATTTT.

The gene calls are TRBV19 and TRBJ1-1; D is perhaps TRBD1 (6 bases). V was trimmed by 4 bases and J by 5 bases, leaving 14 bases between them. Germline-derived CDR1 and CDR2 are LNHDA and SQIVND (reference sequence). The CDR3 spans 14 residues. The CDR3 spells CASSTRTAGTEAFF. The CDR3 DNA is TGTGCCAGTAGTACACGGACAGCTGGGACTGAAGCTTTCTTT.

This clone came up many times. The J gene is TRBJ2-7, the V gene TRBV5-6; TRBD1 matches at 10 bases. V was pared by 3 bases and J by 11 bases, with 11 bases of the junction left unmatched. The CDR3 is made up of 14 amino acids. Germline assignment: CDR1 SGHDT and CDR2 YYEEEE. CDR3 nucleotides: TGTGCCAGCAGCTCGGCTCACCGGGACAGGGGAGAGTACTTC. It translates to CASSSAHRDRGEYF.

The chain uses TRBV9 and TRBJ1-4; D remains ambiguous. The CDR3 is 14 amino acids. Trimming removed 4 bases from V and 5 bases from J, with 12 bases in between. The germline CDR1 and CDR2 sequences are SGDLS and YYNGEE. CDR3 bases: TGTGCCAGCAGCCTCCGGACTGGAAATGAAAAACTGTTTTTT. Protein: CASSLRTGNEKLFF.

This chain connects TRBV21-1 to TRBJ1-2. TRBV21-1 represents a pseudogene. The CDR3 covers 14 residues. The CDR3 here is CASSMEINVYGYTF. The CDR3 region has the DNA TGTGCCAGCAGTATGGAGATAAACGTCTATGGCTACACCTTC.